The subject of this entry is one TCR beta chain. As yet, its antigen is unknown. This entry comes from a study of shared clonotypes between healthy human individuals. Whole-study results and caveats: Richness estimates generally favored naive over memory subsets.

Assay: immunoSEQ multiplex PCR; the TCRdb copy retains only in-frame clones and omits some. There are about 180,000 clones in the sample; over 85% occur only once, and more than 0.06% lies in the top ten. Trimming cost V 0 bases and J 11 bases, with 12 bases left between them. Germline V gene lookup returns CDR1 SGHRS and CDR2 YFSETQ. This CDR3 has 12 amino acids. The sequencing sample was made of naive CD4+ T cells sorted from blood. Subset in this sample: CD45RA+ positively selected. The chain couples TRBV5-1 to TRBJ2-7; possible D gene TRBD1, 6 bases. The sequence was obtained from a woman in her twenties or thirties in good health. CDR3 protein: CASSLDQAGEYF. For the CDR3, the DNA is TGCGCCAGCAGCTTGGATCAGGCAGGGGAGTACTTC. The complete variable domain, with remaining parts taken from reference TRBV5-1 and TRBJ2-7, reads KAGVTQTPRYLIKTRGQQVTLSCSPISGHRSVSWYQQTPGQGLQFLFEYFSETQRNKGNFPGRFSGRQFSNSRSEMNVSTLELGDSALYLCASSLDQAGEYFGPGTRLTVT.